Shown below are 8 T cell receptor beta chains from a single sample sequenced in a study of response to subunit inactivated influenza vaccine. In TCRdb, the RT-PCR reads were re-called with MiXCR into one record per CDR3 protein. The sample holds fewer than 700,000 distinct CDR3 sequences, roughly 13% seen once. This specimen consisted of PBMCs from blood, obtained 35 to 45 days after vaccination. The receptors shown here come from a man between 50 and 59 years old who received an inactivated influenza vaccine.

The chain carries TRBV11-2 and TRBJ2-5, with D unclear. Germline CDR1 SGHAT, CDR2 FQNNGV. The CDR3 has 15 residues. V lost 4 bases, J lost 1 base, and 13 bases lay in between. CDR3 DNA: TGTGCCAGCAGCTCTCTCAGCGATTTCCAAGAGACCCAGTACTTC. It translates to CASSSLSDFQETQYF.

This clonotype occurred a few times. The chain links TRBV9 to TRBJ2-1, with a tentative D call TRBD1 (6 bases). Per the germline V gene, CDR1 is SGDLS and CDR2 is YYNGEE. The CDR3 covers 16 residues. V was pared by 3 bases and J by 0 bases, with 13 bases between. CDR3 loop: CASSASTGSSYNEQFF. In DNA form, the CDR3 reads TGTGCCAGCAGCGCCTCCACAGGGAGCTCCTACAATGAGCAGTTCTTC.

This clonotype was seen a few times. V usage is TRBV11-2 and J usage is TRBJ2-3, with 14 positions matching TRBD2. V shed 5 bases, J shed 1 base, and the junction held 11 bases outside the gene matches. CDR1 SGHAT and CDR2 FQNNGV come from the germline V gene. CDR3 length: 19 residues. The CDR3 DNA reads TGTGCCAGCAGCCCCCGACTAGCGGGGGGGCGACTACGCACAGATACGCAGTATTTT. This sequence encodes CASSPRLAGGRLRTDTQYF. The entire variable domain, with the rest obtained from reference TRBV11-2 and TRBJ2-3, is as follows: EAGVAQSPRYKIIEKRQSVAFWCNPISGHATLYWYQQILGQGPKLLIQFQNNGVVDDSQLPKDRFSAERLKGVDSTLKIQPAKLEDSAVYLCASSPRLAGGRLRTDTQYFGPGTRLTVL.

This clonotype was observed a handful of times. V is TRBV15 and J is TRBJ2-1; D gene ambiguous. Germline V gene data show CDR1 as LNHNV and CDR2 as YYDKDF (reference sequence). V lost 1 base and J 4 bases, leaving 8 bases between the germline ends. The CDR3 length is 14 residues. CDR3 sequence: CATSRVQPYNEQFF. CDR3 coding DNA: TGTGCCACCAGCAGAGTTCAGCCTTACAATGAGCAGTTCTTC.

This clonotype has only a few counts. The chain recombines TRBV5-1 with TRBJ1-2; no firm D call. CDR3 length equals 15 residues. V lost 5 bases and J lost 4, with 18 bases in between. Looked up from germline, CDR1 is SGHRS and CDR2 is YFSETQ. The CDR3 sequence is CASRRTGEATYGYTF. CDR3 sequence (DNA): TGCGCCAGCAGGCGTACGGGAGAGGCAACCTATGGCTACACCTTC.

This clonotype has only a few counts. V and J are TRBV20-1 and TRBJ2-7; D is perhaps TRBD1 (5 bases). The CDR3 contains 11 residues. The V end was cut by 0 bases, the J end by 8 bases, with 8 bases between. In germline, CDR1 is DFQATT, CDR2 SNEGSKA (reference sequence). The CDR3 sequence: CSAREDMKQYF. The DNA for the CDR3 is TGCAGTGCTAGAGAGGACATGAAGCAGTACTTC.

The chain is built from TRBV19 and TRBJ2-7; D is undetermined. The V end was cut by 6 bases, the J end by 0 bases, with 15 bases between. Germline CDR1 is LNHDA and CDR2 is SQIVND (reference sequence). This CDR3 comprises 15 residues. The CDR3 is CASSPRHSISYEQYF. The CDR3 DNA reads as TGTGCCAGTAGCCCCAGACATTCTATCTCCTACGAGCAGTACTTC.

This clonotype was seen more than once but under ten times. The genes are TRBV7-2 and TRBJ2-7; possible D gene TRBD2, 6 bases. CDR3 length: 15 amino acids. CDR1 SGHTA and CDR2 FQGNSA come from the germline V gene. Deletions cut 1 base from V and 1 base from J, with 11 bases between. The CDR3 DNA reads TGTGCCAGCAGCTTAGTCGGGAGTGGGTCCTACGAGCAGTACTTC. This codes for CASSLVGSGSYEQYF.